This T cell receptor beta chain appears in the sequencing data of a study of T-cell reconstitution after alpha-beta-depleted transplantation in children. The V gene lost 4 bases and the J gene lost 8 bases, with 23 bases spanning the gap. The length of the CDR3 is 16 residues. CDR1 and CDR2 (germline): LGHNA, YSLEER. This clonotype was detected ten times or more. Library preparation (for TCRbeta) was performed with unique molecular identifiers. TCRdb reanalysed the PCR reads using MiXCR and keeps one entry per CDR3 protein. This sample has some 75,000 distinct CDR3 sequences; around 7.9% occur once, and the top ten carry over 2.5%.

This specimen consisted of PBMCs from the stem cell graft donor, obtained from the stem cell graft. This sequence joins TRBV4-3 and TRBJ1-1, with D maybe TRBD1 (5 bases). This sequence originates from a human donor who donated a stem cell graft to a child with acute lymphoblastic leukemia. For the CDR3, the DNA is TGCGCCAGCAGCCTCACCCCGGCGGGGGGACCCCTGGAAGCTTTCTTT. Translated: CASSLTPAGGPLEAFF.